The entry below gives a single TCR beta chain sequence along with its context. This entry belongs to a study of control samples from healthy donors and cancer patients. Germline CDR1 and CDR2: SGHTS and YDEGEE. Trimming at V came to 4 bases and at J to 6 bases, leaving 5 bases not matched to a gene. This CDR3 is 13 amino acids long. Assay used: immunoSEQ multiplex PCR; TCRdb lists only in-frame clones, some missing. Among 350,000 to 450,000 clones listed, over 75% were seen once. V gene TRBV5-8 combines with J gene TRBJ1-2; 8 bases fit TRBD1. This clonotype originated in a man aged 40-55 years with head and neck cancer. Sequencing was carried out using PBMCs. The CDR3 DNA is TGTGCCAGCAGCCCAAGACAGGGGAATGGCTACACCTTC. Translated: CASSPRQGNGYTF. The full variable domain, completed using reference TRBV5-8 and TRBJ1-2, is EAGVTQSPTHLIKTRGQQATLRCSPISGHTSVYWYQQALGLGLQFLLWYDEGEERNRGNFPPRFSGRQFPNYSSELNVNALELEDSALYLCASSPRQGNGYTFGSGTRLTVV.